These 16 T cell receptor beta chains were all obtained from the same sample, sequenced in a study of blood T cell repertoires in COVID-19. Profiling relied on immunoSEQ multiplex PCR, and the TCRdb table lists in-frame clones only, not all of them. This sample has roughly 190,000 clones, with about 85% found just once. Sequenced: peripheral blood. The receptors shown here come from a man aged 60 to 75 with active or convalescent COVID-19.

For this clone: This may arise from a read error, as a much more abundant clone is one base away. V usage is TRBV7-9 and J usage is TRBJ2-3; D unclear. The ends were cut back, 1 base at V and 2 bases at J, with 16 bases in the middle. This CDR3 has 17 amino acids. CDR1 is SEHNR and CDR2 is FQNEAQ in the germline V gene (reference sequence). The CDR3 sequence: CASSLGCTDPYTDTQYF. The DNA for the CDR3 is TGTGCCAGCAGCTTAGGCTGTACAGACCCATACACAGATACGCAGTATTTT. The entire variable domain, with the rest obtained from reference TRBV7-9 and TRBJ2-3, is as follows: DTGVSQNPRHKITKRGQNVTFRCDPISEHNRLYWYRQTLGQGPEFLTYFQNEAQLEKSRLLSDRFSAERPKGSFSTLEIQRTEQGDSAMYLCASSLGCTDPYTDTQYFGPGTRLTVL.

This clone showed up just once. CDR3 bases: TGTGCCAGCAGCCAAACCGGGACACCCTATGGCTACACCTTC. This sequence encodes CASSQTGTPYGYTF. The V call is TRBV14, the J call TRBJ1-2, with a possible D match to TRBD1 (6 bases). With 2 bases removed from V and 4 bases from J, the gap between germline ends came to 11 bases. Germline CDR1 is SGHDN and CDR2 is FVKESK. The CDR3 is made up of 14 amino acids.

This chain links TRBV6-6 with TRBJ1-1; D not certain. The V gene lost 7 bases and the J gene lost 2 bases, with 8 bases spanning the gap. Germline V gene sequence: CDR1 MNHNY, CDR2 SVGAGI (reference sequence). This CDR3 spans 12 amino acids. CDR3 DNA sequence: TGTGCCAGCAAGGGAGGAAACACTGAAGCTTTCTTT. Its protein is CASKGGNTEAFF.

The chain uses TRBV19 and TRBJ1-1; the D gene is possibly TRBD1 (5 bases). The CDR3 is 14 residues long. CDR1 is LNHDA and CDR2 is SQIVND in the germline V gene (reference sequence). V was pared by 5 bases and J by 5 bases, with 15 bases between. The CDR3 DNA is TGTGCCAGTAGTTCCCGGGACTTTCAAACTGAAGCTTTCTTT. Translation: CASSSRDFQTEAFF. The full variable domain, with the rest looked up from reference TRBV19 and TRBJ1-1, is DGGITQSPKYLFRKEGQNVTLSCEQNLNHDAMYWYRQDPGQGLRLIYYSQIVNDFQKGDIAEGYSVSREKKESFPLTVTSAQKNPTAFYLCASSSRDFQTEAFFGQGTRLTVV.

This chain joins TRBV7-9 and TRBJ1-4, with TRBD1 as a possible D gene (6 bases). Germline V gene sequence: CDR1 SEHNR, CDR2 FQNEAQ (reference sequence). This CDR3 is 15 amino acids long. V was shortened by 1 base and J by 4 bases, with 10 bases between the two germline ends. The CDR3 is CASSLGTANNEKLFF. The CDR3 nucleotides are TGTGCCAGCAGCTTAGGGACAGCGAATAATGAAAAACTGTTTTTT.

The chain is built from TRBV19 and TRBJ1-5; D is uncertain. Germline CDR1 and CDR2: LNHDA and SQIVND (reference sequence). V was pared by 7 bases and J by 5 bases, with 12 bases between. The CDR3 consists of 13 residues. This CDR3 is CASTPREDQPQHF. The CDR3 coding sequence is TGTGCCAGTACCCCGAGGGAGGATCAGCCCCAGCATTTT.

CDR3 amino acids: CASSGLAGGPGKTQYF. As DNA, the CDR3 is TGCGCCAGCAGCGGACTAGCGGGGGGGCCGGGTAAGACCCAGTACTTC. V and J are TRBV5-1 and TRBJ2-5; 15 positions match TRBD2. Germline assignment: CDR1 SGHRS and CDR2 YFSETQ. The CDR3 spans 16 residues. V lost 4 bases, J lost 6 bases, and 7 bases stayed unmatched.

J is TRBJ1-1 and V is TRBV30; D possibly corresponds to TRBD1 (5 bases). Germline values: CDR1 GTSNPN, CDR2 SVGIG (reference sequence). This CDR3 contains 14 residues. V was clipped by 1 base and J by 0 bases, with 9 bases between them. DNA for the CDR3: TGTGCCTGGAGTGAAGGGGCGATGAACACTGAAGCTTTCTTT. Translated, it gives CAWSEGAMNTEAFF.

The sample holds one count of this clone. The V gene is TRBV5-1, the J gene TRBJ1-2; no clear D. The CDR3 loop spans 17 amino acids. V dropped 1 base and J dropped 2 bases, with 18 bases sitting between them. Germline CDR1 is SGHRS and CDR2 is YFSETQ. CDR3 DNA: TGCGCCAGCAGCTTGCTTGGCAGGCCCCAGAGAAACTATGGCTACACCTTC. Its protein product is CASSLLGRPQRNYGYTF.

This clone was detected only a few times. The chain carries TRBV2 and TRBJ1-1; no reliable D call. The germline CDR1 and CDR2 sequences are SNHLY and FYNNEI. The V end was cut by 2 bases, the J end by 0 bases, with 10 bases between. This CDR3 is 15 amino acids long. The CDR3 loop reads CASSEIQVLNTEAFF. CDR3 nucleotides: TGTGCCAGCAGTGAAATCCAGGTATTGAACACTGAAGCTTTCTTT. Full variable domain (remainder filled in from reference TRBV2 and TRBJ1-1): EPEVTQTPSHQVTQMGQEVILRCVPISNHLYFYWYRQILGQKVEFLVSFYNNEISEKSEIFDDQFSVERPDGSNFTLKIRSTKLEDSAMYFCASSEIQVLNTEAFFGQGTRLTVV.

V usage is TRBV29-1 and J usage is TRBJ2-5, with a tentative D call TRBD2 (7 bases). Deletions cut 5 bases from V and 3 bases from J, with 16 bases between. This CDR3 spans 14 amino acids. Germline assignment: CDR1 SQVTM and CDR2 ANQGSEA. The CDR3 loop reads CSVPWGGGEETQYF. The CDR3 coding sequence is TGCAGCGTTCCCTGGGGGGGCGGGGAAGAGACCCAGTACTTC.

This sequence joins TRBV21-1 and TRBJ1-1. TRBV21-1 is a recognized pseudogene. The CDR3 is made up of 14 amino acids. CDR3 amino acids: CASSKVVGGAEAFF. In DNA form, the CDR3 reads TGTGCCAGCAGCAAAGTTGTTGGAGGGGCTGAAGCTTTCTTT.

The sample holds one count of this clone. The chain combines TRBV18 with TRBJ2-3, with 8 bases matching TRBD1. In germline, CDR1 is KGHSH, CDR2 LQKENI. After removal of 3 bases from V and 0 bases from J, the junction contained 5 bases not matched to a gene. This CDR3 is 16 amino acids long. The CDR3 spells CASSPQGAQSTDTQYF. DNA of the CDR3: TGTGCCAGCTCACCCCAGGGGGCCCAAAGCACAGATACGCAGTATTTT.

The chain uses TRBV5-1 and TRBJ1-4; perhaps TRBD1 as D (6 bases). The CDR3 is made up of 14 amino acids. Germline V gene data show CDR1 as SGHRS and CDR2 as YFSETQ. V lost 0 bases and J lost 13, with 16 bases in between. This chain's CDR3 is CASSLVPGSDRLFF. CDR3 nucleotides: TGCGCCAGCAGCTTGGTGCCAGGGTCGGACAGACTGTTTTTT.

The chain links TRBV19 to TRBJ2-7; D may be TRBD1 (7 bases). Germline lookup yields CDR1 LNHDA and CDR2 SQIVND (reference sequence). Trimming took off 6 bases at V and 12 bases at J, with 24 bases between the two ends. This CDR3 has 14 residues. CDR3 in DNA: TGTGCCAGTAGCCGGGTGTCAGGGGGGTCGGATCTGTACTTC. This translates into CASSRVSGGSDLYF.

The chain uses TRBV10-3 and TRBJ2-1, with 9 nucleotides matching TRBD1. CDR1 ENHRY and CDR2 SYGVKD come from the germline V gene. The CDR3 covers 13 residues. The trim removed 4 bases at V and 9 bases at J, leaving 4 bases unmatched. The CDR3: CAISGDRDGEQFF. In DNA, the CDR3 is TGTGCCATCAGTGGGGACAGGGACGGTGAGCAGTTCTTC.